Listed below are T cell receptor beta chains from one sample, sequenced in a study of control samples from healthy donors and cancer patients. The assay was immunoSEQ multiplex PCR, and TCRdb's table has in-frame clones only and misses some. The sample consists of over 100,000 clones, roughly 94% of them appearing once. The sequencing input was blood. The receptors derive from a woman aged 18 to 35 in good health. CDR3s include the opening cysteine and the closing phenylalanine or tryptophan. The D gene is left open where the match is weak. A row's size may be missing; if present it is once, few, many or a size class.

clone_size: few; j_call: TRBJ1-1; v_call: TRBV9; d_call: -; cdr3_aa: CASSASTVNTEAFF; cdr3_nt: TGTGCCAGCAGCGCCAGCACGGTAAACACTGAAGCTTTCTTT
clone_size: -; j_call: TRBJ1-4; v_call: TRBV19; d_call: -; cdr3_aa: CASSIDSIEKLFF; cdr3_nt: TGTGCCAGTAGTATAGATTCTATTGAAAAACTGTTTTTT
clone_size: -; j_call: TRBJ2-1; v_call: TRBV27; d_call: -; cdr3_aa: CASSPRGFSYDEQFF; cdr3_nt: TGTGCCAGCAGTCCCCGGGGATTCTCCTACGATGAGCAGTTCTTC
clone_size: -; j_call: TRBJ1-1; v_call: TRBV28; d_call: -; cdr3_aa: CASVPNGHTEAFF; cdr3_nt: TGTGCCAGCGTTCCCAATGGTCACACTGAAGCTTTCTTT
clone_size: -; j_call: TRBJ1-2; v_call: TRBV5-6; d_call: -; cdr3_aa: CASSPGELGYGYTF; cdr3_nt: TGTGCCAGCAGCCCAGGGGAGTTAGGCTATGGCTACACCTTC
clone_size: -; j_call: TRBJ2-7; v_call: TRBV18; d_call: -; cdr3_aa: CASSPRTEPYEQYF; cdr3_nt: TGTGCCAGCTCACCGAGGACGGAGCCCTACGAGCAGTACTTC
clone_size: -; j_call: TRBJ1-5; v_call: TRBV5-8; d_call: -; cdr3_aa: CASSLDLGAISNQPQHF; cdr3_nt: TGTGCCAGCAGCTTGGACTTGGGGGCTATTAGCAATCAGCCCCAGCATTTT
clone_size: few; j_call: TRBJ1-1; v_call: TRBV30; d_call: -; cdr3_aa: CAWSGDTLQTEAFF; cdr3_nt: TGTGCCTGGAGCGGGGACACGCTTCAGACTGAAGCTTTCTTT
clone_size: -; j_call: TRBJ1-2; v_call: TRBV21-1; d_call: -; cdr3_aa: CASRTGGIYGYTF; cdr3_nt: TGTGCCAGCAGAACAGGGGGGATATATGGCTACACCTTC
clone_size: -; j_call: TRBJ1-5; v_call: TRBV7-8; d_call: -; cdr3_aa: CASSTRGGISNQPQHF; cdr3_nt: TGTGCCAGCAGCACAAGGGGGGGGATCAGCAATCAGCCCCAGCATTTT
clone_size: -; j_call: TRBJ1-5; v_call: TRBV18; d_call: -; cdr3_aa: CASSPFSAGVRNQPQHF; cdr3_nt: TGTGCCAGCTCACCATTCAGCGCGGGAGTACGCAATCAGCCCCAGCATTTT
clone_size: -; j_call: TRBJ2-7; v_call: TRBV2; d_call: -; cdr3_aa: CASSEDRVNEQYF; cdr3_nt: TGTGCCAGCAGTGAAGACAGGGTCAACGAGCAGTACTTC
clone_size: -; j_call: TRBJ2-3; v_call: TRBV5-1; d_call: TRBD1; cdr3_aa: CASSLGDRGTDTQYF; cdr3_nt: TGCGCCAGCAGCTTGGGAGACAGGGGAACAGATACGCAGTATTTT
clone_size: -; j_call: TRBJ2-1; v_call: TRBV6-6; d_call: TRBD2; cdr3_aa: CASKPTSGTGGGEQFF; cdr3_nt: TGTGCCAGCAAGCCCACTAGTGGGACGGGAGGAGGTGAGCAGTTCTTC
clone_size: -; j_call: TRBJ2-7; v_call: TRBV19; d_call: -; cdr3_aa: CASSNRDPAYEQYF; cdr3_nt: TGTGCCAGTAGTAACCGGGACCCCGCCTACGAGCAGTACTTC
clone_size: -; j_call: TRBJ2-2; v_call: TRBV6-2/TRBV6-3; d_call: -; cdr3_aa: CASSYGIRTGELFF; cdr3_nt: TGTGCCAGCAGTTACGGTATCCGAACCGGGGAGCTGTTTTTT
clone_size: -; j_call: TRBJ2-3; v_call: TRBV6-5; d_call: TRBD2; cdr3_aa: CASSYSHPRGGDTQYF; cdr3_nt: TGTGCCAGCAGTTATTCTCATCCCCGGGGGGGGGATACGCAGTATTTT
clone_size: few; j_call: TRBJ1-5; v_call: TRBV13; d_call: -; cdr3_aa: CASSLWSMGGNQPQHF; cdr3_nt: TGTGCCAGCAGCTTATGGTCCATGGGTGGCAATCAGCCCCAGCATTTT
clone_size: -; j_call: TRBJ2-7; v_call: TRBV3-1/TRBV3-2; d_call: TRBD1; cdr3_aa: CASRQGYEQYF; cdr3_nt: TGTGCCAGCAGACAGGGGTACGAGCAGTACTTC
clone_size: -; j_call: TRBJ2-3; v_call: TRBV6-2/TRBV6-3; d_call: TRBD2; cdr3_aa: CASSYGAGVSWGTDTQYF; cdr3_nt: TGTGCCAGCAGTTACGGAGCGGGAGTGTCTTGGGGCACAGATACGCAGTATTTT
clone_size: -; j_call: TRBJ2-1; v_call: TRBV10-2; d_call: -; cdr3_aa: CASSVLRDNEQFF; cdr3_nt: TGCGCCAGCAGTGTGCTCAGGGACAATGAGCAGTTCTTC
clone_size: -; j_call: TRBJ2-3; v_call: TRBV6-2/TRBV6-3; d_call: TRBD1; cdr3_aa: CASSRTGGWGDTQYF; cdr3_nt: TGTGCCAGCAGCCGGACAGGGGGCTGGGGAGATACGCAGTATTTT
clone_size: -; j_call: TRBJ1-2; v_call: TRBV13; d_call: -; cdr3_aa: CASSLVGRDYGYTF; cdr3_nt: TGTGCCAGCAGCTTAGTAGGCAGAGACTATGGCTACACCTTC
clone_size: -; j_call: TRBJ2-1; v_call: TRBV5-5; d_call: TRBD2; cdr3_aa: CASSLAGGTNNEQFF; cdr3_nt: TGTGCCAGCAGCTTGGCGGGAGGGACGAACAATGAGCAGTTCTTC
clone_size: once; j_call: TRBJ1-5; v_call: TRBV21-1; d_call: -; cdr3_aa: CASRNRDSNQPQHF; cdr3_nt: TGTGCCAGCAGAAACCGGGACAGCAATCAGCCCCAGCATTTT
clone_size: -; j_call: TRBJ1-5; v_call: TRBV12-3/TRBV12-4; d_call: -; cdr3_aa: CASSLEARPQHF; cdr3_nt: TGTGCCAGCAGTTTAGAGGCTCGGCCCCAGCATTTT
clone_size: -; j_call: TRBJ2-3; v_call: TRBV6-5; d_call: -; cdr3_aa: CAAEERLSTDTQYF; cdr3_nt: TGTGCCGCGGAAGAGAGACTGAGCACAGATACGCAGTATTTT
clone_size: once; j_call: TRBJ1-1; v_call: TRBV12-3/TRBV12-4; d_call: -; cdr3_aa: CASSSAWEAFF; cdr3_nt: TGTGCCAGCAGCTCCGCGTGGGAAGCTTTCTTT
clone_size: -; j_call: TRBJ1-6; v_call: TRBV27; d_call: -; cdr3_aa: CASSLLGTPNSPLHF; cdr3_nt: TGTGCCAGCAGTCTTCTGGGGACACCCAATTCACCCCTCCACTTT
clone_size: medium-sized; j_call: TRBJ1-5; v_call: TRBV7-8; d_call: TRBD1; cdr3_aa: CASSLNYRDRDQPQHF; cdr3_nt: TGTGCCAGCAGCCTAAACTACCGGGACAGGGATCAGCCCCAGCATTTT
clone_size: -; j_call: TRBJ2-7; v_call: TRBV11-3; d_call: -; cdr3_aa: CASSLDRRGTAYEQYF; cdr3_nt: TGTGCCAGCAGCTTAGATCGGCGGGGGACAGCCTACGAGCAGTACTTC
clone_size: -; j_call: TRBJ1-3; v_call: TRBV5-1; d_call: -; cdr3_aa: CASSLVPGSSGNTIYF; cdr3_nt: TGCGCCAGCAGCTTGGTTCCGGGGTCTAGTGGAAACACCATATATTTT
clone_size: -; j_call: TRBJ1-4; v_call: TRBV6-1; d_call: -; cdr3_aa: CASSESQGINEKLFF; cdr3_nt: TGTGCCAGCAGTGAATCACAGGGCATTAATGAAAAACTGTTTTTT
clone_size: -; j_call: TRBJ1-5; v_call: TRBV15; d_call: -; cdr3_aa: CATSRVRFSGQPQHF; cdr3_nt: TGTGCCACCAGCAGAGTTAGGTTTTCGGGACAGCCCCAGCATTTT
clone_size: -; j_call: TRBJ1-2; v_call: TRBV29-1; d_call: TRBD1; cdr3_aa: CSVEDGGTAGYTF; cdr3_nt: TGCAGCGTTGAAGATGGGGGGACAGCTGGCTACACCTTC
clone_size: -; j_call: TRBJ2-2; v_call: TRBV11-3; d_call: -; cdr3_aa: CASSFGEYTGELFF; cdr3_nt: TGTGCCAGCAGCTTCGGTGAATACACCGGGGAGCTGTTTTTT
clone_size: once; j_call: TRBJ2-1; v_call: TRBV7-2; d_call: TRBD2; cdr3_aa: CASSPETSGGPQFF; cdr3_nt: TGTGCCAGCAGCCCAGAGACTAGCGGGGGCCCCCAGTTCTTC
clone_size: -; j_call: TRBJ1-3; v_call: TRBV5-6; d_call: -; cdr3_aa: CASSLGLGSSGNTIYF; cdr3_nt: TGTGCCAGCAGCTTGGGGTTGGGGAGCTCTGGAAACACCATATATTTT
clone_size: -; j_call: TRBJ1-6; v_call: TRBV4-3; d_call: -; cdr3_aa: CASSQVTQGFSPLHF; cdr3_nt: TGCGCCAGCAGCCAAGTGACCCAGGGGTTTTCACCCCTCCACTTT
clone_size: -; j_call: TRBJ2-2; v_call: TRBV27; d_call: -; cdr3_aa: CASSFFAGGELFF; cdr3_nt: TGTGCCAGCAGTTTCTTTGCGGGCGGGGAGCTGTTTTTT
clone_size: -; j_call: TRBJ1-1; v_call: TRBV10-2; d_call: -; cdr3_aa: CASSESGHPEAFF; cdr3_nt: TGCGCCAGCAGTGAGTCCGGGCACCCTGAAGCTTTCTTT
clone_size: -; j_call: TRBJ1-5; v_call: TRBV7-2; d_call: -; cdr3_aa: CASNRGGGQPQHF; cdr3_nt: TGTGCCAGCAACCGAGGAGGGGGTCAGCCCCAGCATTTT
clone_size: -; j_call: TRBJ1-6; v_call: TRBV12-3/TRBV12-4; d_call: -; cdr3_aa: CASSFSDSPLHF; cdr3_nt: TGTGCCAGCAGTTTTTCAGATTCACCCCTCCACTTT
clone_size: -; j_call: TRBJ2-5; v_call: TRBV6-1; d_call: -; cdr3_aa: CASSEEIGVRETQYF; cdr3_nt: TGTGCCAGCAGTGAAGAAATTGGGGTCCGAGAGACCCAGTACTTC